This T cell receptor (beta chain) is from a study of cytomegalovirus exposure and HLA in healthy donors. Both 60 Vbeta primers and 13 Jbeta primers went into the PCR. Generated by immunoSEQ multiplex PCR, the TCRdb table keeps only in-frame clones and is missing some. The sample has 210,000 or so clones, roughly 81% seen once. This CDR3 contains 16 residues. Germline CDR1 SEHNR, CDR2 FQNEAQ (reference sequence). The germline V and J ends were trimmed by 4 bases and 2 bases, with 15 bases remaining between them. The V and J genes are TRBV7-9 and TRBJ1-5; possibly TRBD1 for D (5 bases). The sequencing input was PBMCs. The source of this sequence is a girl aged 2 to 9 in good health and CMV-seronegative. CDR3 DNA sequence: TGTGCCAGCAGCTCAGGGCCTTCTAGGGGCAATCAGCCCCAGCATTTT. As protein: CASSSGPSRGNQPQHF.